The clone carrying this TCR beta chain was found a few times. The sample originates from a study of blood T cell repertoires in COVID-19. Turning to the study itself: Sites in the United States, Italy and Spain provided acute and convalescent COVID-19 samples. From T cells, B-cell-depleted T cells, or PBMCs came the material, which was cDNA or gDNA.

In the study's own analysis: Nucleated cell counts were estimated from reference gene primer amplification. Sequencing used immunoSEQ multiplex PCR; TCRdb keeps in-frame clones, though not all of them. Clone size and V and J calls were adopted from that table, with D and trimming inferred from the DNA. The repertoire holds more than 140,000 clones, with 75% to 85% as singletons. Germline V CDR1 and CDR2: LNHDA, SQIVND (reference sequence). V lost 7 bases, J lost 1 base, and 7 bases stayed unmatched. This CDR3 comprises 15 residues. The sample taken for sequencing was peripheral blood. The chain has TRBV19 and TRBJ2-3, with 8 bases matching TRBD2. The TCR originated in a woman aged 50 to 65 in a cohort sampled during active or convalescent COVID-19. CDR3 sequence: CASTPGLARTDTQYF. The DNA for the CDR3 is TGTGCCAGTACCCCAGGACTAGCTCGCACAGATACGCAGTATTTT.